This T cell receptor beta chain emerged from a study of cytomegalovirus exposure and HLA in healthy donors. Points from the study as a whole: Most TCR beta V segments were productive about 87% or about 30% of the time in an earlier analysis. It was in a later analysis that TCR association rates were seen to vary by HLA locus, highest for DRB1 and lowest for HLA-C.

As to this clone: The antigen remains undetermined.

The CDR3 covers 14 residues. Germline CDR1 and CDR2: MRHNA and SNTAGT. V lost 5 bases to trimming and J lost 6 bases; unmatched junction nucleotides: 8. Use of 60 Vbeta and 13 Jbeta primers characterized the PCR. Repertoires were generated with immunoSEQ multiplex PCR, while TCRdb's copy carries only in-frame clones and drops some. The table shows approximately 100,000 clones, with around three quarters occurring only once. The source material was PBMCs. This TCR was sampled from a female donor in good health and CMV-seropositive. The chain is built from TRBV6-4 and TRBJ2-7, with 9 bases identical to TRBD1. The CDR3 is CASSPNRGLGEQYF. The CDR3, as DNA: TGTGCCAGCAGTCCAAACAGGGGGCTCGGCGAGCAGTACTTC.